This T cell receptor beta chain was captured in a study of cytomegalovirus exposure and HLA in healthy donors. Study results and caveats: Available immune exposure information was restricted to CMV serostatus only.

PCR used 60 Vbeta primers and 13 Jbeta primers. Clones were sequenced by immunoSEQ multiplex PCR, and TCRdb holds only the in-frame ones, with some missing. The data contain about 160,000 clones, around 72% of them seen just once; the ten biggest clones take up roughly 1.4%. Germline-derived CDR1 and CDR2 are LNHDA and SQIVND (reference sequence). The germline V and J ends were trimmed by 5 bases and 2 bases, with 16 bases remaining between them. There are 16 residues in the CDR3. Of note for this clone: The antigen remains undetermined.

The J gene is TRBJ1-3, the V gene TRBV19; D uncertain. Sample: PBMCs. The sequence derives from a man aged 50 to 60 in good health and CMV-seronegative. The chain's CDR3 is CASSLSGLVAGNTIYF. In DNA form, the CDR3 reads TGTGCCAGTAGTCTAAGTGGGCTGGTCGCTGGAAACACCATATATTTT.